The 5 T cell receptor beta chains listed next were all sequenced from one sample in a study of blood T cell repertoires in COVID-19. TCRdb's table, derived via immunoSEQ multiplex PCR, lists solely in-frame clones and lacks some. The sample lists about 170,000 clones, more than 85% occurring once. Sequencing was performed on peripheral blood. These receptors were obtained from an elderly woman with COVID-19, enrolled during active disease.

V gene TRBV28 combines with J gene TRBJ1-5, with 10 bases matching TRBD1. V shed 9 bases, J shed 6 bases, and the junction held 8 bases outside the gene matches. CDR3 length: 14 residues. Germline CDR1 MDHEN, CDR2 SYDVKM. CDR3: CASGDRGQGQPQHF. The CDR3 coding sequence is TGTGCCAGTGGAGACAGGGGGCAGGGTCAGCCCCAGCATTTT. Using reference TRBV28 and TRBJ1-5 for the parts outside the CDR3, the full variable domain is DVKVTQSSRYLVKRTGEKVFLECVQDMDHENMFWYRQDPGLGLRLIYFSYDVKMKEKGDIPEGYSVSREKKERFSLILESASTNQTSMYLCASGDRGQGQPQHFGDGTRLSIL.

This chain connects TRBV28 to TRBJ1-2; 9 bases line up with TRBD1. CDR1 MDHEN and CDR2 SYDVKM come from the germline V gene. The CDR3 contains 14 residues. V lost 4 bases, J lost 6 bases, and 6 bases stayed unmatched. The DNA for the CDR3 is TGTGCCAGCAGTTCGGGGACAGGGATGGATGGCTACACCTTC. It codes for CASSSGTGMDGYTF.

The chain has TRBV4-1 and TRBJ1-5; TRBD1 matches at 12 bases. J lost 2 bases, V lost 0 bases, and 11 bases had no gene match. The CDR3 sequence is 20 residues long. The germline V gene encodes CDR1 MGHRA and CDR2 YSYEKL. This CDR3 reads CASSQETARDRGQRNQPQHF. The CDR3 nucleotides read TGCGCCAGCAGCCAAGAAACGGCCCGGGACAGGGGGCAACGCAATCAGCCCCAGCATTTT.

The J gene is TRBJ1-1, the V gene TRBV9, with 8 bases identical to TRBD1. Germline CDR1 SGDLS, CDR2 YYNGEE. The CDR3 runs 19 residues. V trimming: 0 bases; J trimming: 1 base; junction bases outside the gene matches: 14. CDR3 region: CASSVESLVTGQGNTEAFF. Written as DNA, the CDR3 is TGTGCCAGCAGCGTAGAGTCGCTGGTAACTGGACAGGGGAACACTGAAGCTTTCTTT. Together with reference TRBV9 and TRBJ1-1, the CDR3 gives the full variable domain: DSGVTQTPKHLITATGQRVTLRCSPRSGDLSVYWYQQSLDQGLQFLIQYYNGEERAKGNILERFSAQQFPDLHSELNLSSLELGDSALYFCASSVESLVTGQGNTEAFFGQGTRLTVV.

V is TRBV13 and J is TRBJ2-1, with D tentatively TRBD2 (6 bases). The V and J ends lost 4 bases and 12 bases respectively, with 16 bases between them. The CDR3 runs to 13 residues. Germline assignment: CDR1 PRHDT and CDR2 FYEKMQ (reference sequence). CDR3 DNA: TGTGCCAGCAGCTCGACTAGGGGACCGGGGCAGTTCTTC. Translation gives CASSSTRGPGQFF.